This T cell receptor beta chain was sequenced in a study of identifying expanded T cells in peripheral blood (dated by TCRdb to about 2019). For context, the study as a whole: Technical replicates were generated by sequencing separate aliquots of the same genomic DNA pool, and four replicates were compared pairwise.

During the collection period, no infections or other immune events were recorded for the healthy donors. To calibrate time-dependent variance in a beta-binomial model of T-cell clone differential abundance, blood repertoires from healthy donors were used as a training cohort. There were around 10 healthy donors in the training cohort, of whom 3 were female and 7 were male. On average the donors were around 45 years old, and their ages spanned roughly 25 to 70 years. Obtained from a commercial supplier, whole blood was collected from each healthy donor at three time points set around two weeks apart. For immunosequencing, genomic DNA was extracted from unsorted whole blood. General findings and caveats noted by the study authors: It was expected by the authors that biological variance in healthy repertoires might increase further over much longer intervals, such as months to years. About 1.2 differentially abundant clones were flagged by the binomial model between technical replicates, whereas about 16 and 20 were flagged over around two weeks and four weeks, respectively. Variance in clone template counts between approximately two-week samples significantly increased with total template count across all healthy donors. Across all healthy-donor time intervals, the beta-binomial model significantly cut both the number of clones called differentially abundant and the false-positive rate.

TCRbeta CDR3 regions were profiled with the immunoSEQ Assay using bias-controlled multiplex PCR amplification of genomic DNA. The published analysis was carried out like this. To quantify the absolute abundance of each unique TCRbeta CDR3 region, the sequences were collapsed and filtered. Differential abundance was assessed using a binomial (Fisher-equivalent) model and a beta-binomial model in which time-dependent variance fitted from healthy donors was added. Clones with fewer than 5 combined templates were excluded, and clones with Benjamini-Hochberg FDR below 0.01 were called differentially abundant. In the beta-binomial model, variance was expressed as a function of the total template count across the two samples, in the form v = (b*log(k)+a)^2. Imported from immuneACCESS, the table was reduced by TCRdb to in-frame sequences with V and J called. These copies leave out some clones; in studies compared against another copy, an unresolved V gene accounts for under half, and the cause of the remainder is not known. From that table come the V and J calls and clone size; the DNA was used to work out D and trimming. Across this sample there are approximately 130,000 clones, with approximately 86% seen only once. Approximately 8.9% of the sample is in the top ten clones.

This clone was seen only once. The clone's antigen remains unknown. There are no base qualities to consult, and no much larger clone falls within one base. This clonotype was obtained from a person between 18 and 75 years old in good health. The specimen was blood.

The CDR3 region: CASTPGRGYNEQYF. The bases are TGTGCCAGCACCCCTGGGCGGGGTTACAACGAGCAGTACTTC. This chain joins TRBV6-5 to TRBJ2-7; TRBD2 is possibly the D segment (6 matching bases). The CDR3 measures 14 amino acids from cysteine to phenylalanine. Kept here is only the CDR3 DNA, which spans 42 bases and is read in frame from base 1. The junction shows trimming of 7 bases on V and 5 bases on J, plus 18 bases between the germline ends. CDR1 and CDR2, per the germline V gene, are MNHEY and SVGAGI.